This paragraph covers one TCR beta chain sequence. The antigen remains unidentified. The data are from a study of cytomegalovirus exposure and HLA in healthy donors. Study-level points and caveats: Earlier analysis found most TCR beta V segments productive about 90% or about 30% of the time. For most subjects, TCR beta sequences were reported to predict HLA-A and HLA-B alleles with accuracy. In a later analysis, fewer than 20,000 TCR beta sequences were associated with HLA alleles at 0.05 false discovery rate.

Germline lookup yields CDR1 SNHLY and CDR2 FYNNEI. CDR3 length: 16 amino acids. Trimming left V 3 bases short and J 4 bases short, with 16 bases between. The PCR was carried out with 60 Vbeta primers and 13 Jbeta primers. Original analysis: In a later analysis, of tens of millions of unique beta chains, around 11 million appeared in at least two donors. The repertoire was sequenced with immunoSEQ multiplex PCR; TCRdb's copy has only in-frame clones and lacks some. V, J and clone size derive from that table, while D and trimming were established from the DNA sequence. The data hold tens of thousands of clones, with about 70% observed a single time.

The V and J genes are TRBV2 and TRBJ2-1; possibly TRBD2 for D (6 bases). The sequenced material came from PBMCs. This receptor was taken from a woman between 45 and 60 years old in good health and CMV-seropositive. The CDR3 DNA follows: TGTGCCAGCAGTGAGGGGGGAGGCTTGAATTACAATGAGCAGTTCTTC. The encoded protein is CASSEGGGLNYNEQFF. Drawing the rest from reference TRBV2 and TRBJ2-1, the complete variable domain is EPEVTQTPSHQVTQMGQEVILRCVPISNHLYFYWYRQILGQKVEFLVSFYNNEISEKSEIFDDQFSVERPDGSNFTLKIRSTKLEDSAMYFCASSEGGGLNYNEQFFGPGTRLTVL.